The 26 T cell receptor beta chains listed next were all sequenced from one sample in a study of T-cell reconstitution after alpha-beta-depleted transplantation in children. Unique molecular identifiers were built into the TCRbeta library. TCRdb analysed the PCR reads with MiXCR anew, one entry per CDR3 protein. The data show 420,000 or so distinct CDR3 sequences, 11% seen once. The sample was PBMCs from the stem cell graft donor, taken from the stem cell graft. These receptors originate from a human donor who donated a stem cell graft to a child with acute myeloid leukemia.

This rearrangement joins TRBV12-3 or TRBV12-4 to TRBJ1-1; 7 bases are a match to TRBD1. CDR3 size: 16 residues. With 0 bases clipped from V and 5 bases from J, the junction kept 9 bases outside the gene matches. DNA of the CDR3: TGTGCCAGCAGTTTAGCGCGAGCCAGGGGGATGACTGAAGCTTTCTTT. Protein: CASSLARARGMTEAFF.

V usage is TRBV5-1 and J usage is TRBJ2-7, with 7 bases aligning to TRBD2. The CDR3 loop spans 16 amino acids. V was pared by 4 bases and J by 0 bases, with 10 bases of the junction left unmatched. Germline CDR1 reads SGHRS; CDR2 reads YFSETQ. This CDR3 reads CASSGLGLPLSYEQYF. The DNA for the CDR3 is TGCGCCAGCAGCGGGCTGGGACTACCTCTCTCCTACGAGCAGTACTTC.

This chain connects TRBV27 to TRBJ2-3; tentatively, D is TRBD1 (7 bases). V was pared by 5 bases and J by 4 bases, with 16 bases between. The CDR3 has 15 residues. Per germline, CDR1 MNHEY and CDR2 SMNVEV (reference sequence). CDR3 nucleotide sequence: TGTGCCAGCAGTCAAGGGGGCGGGAACGCAGATACGCAGTATTTT. This codes for CASSQGGGNADTQYF.

This clonotype was observed a few times. The chain recombines TRBV21-1 with TRBJ2-3. TRBV21-1 counts as a pseudogene. The length of the CDR3 is 14 residues. The CDR3 protein is CASSDGYGTDTQYF. The CDR3 coding sequence is TGTGCCAGCAGCGACGGGTACGGCACAGATACGCAGTATTTT.

This clonotype occurred many times. The chain recombines TRBV5-1 with TRBJ2-1; 7 bases match TRBD1. The V and J ends lost 3 bases and 6 bases, in that order; junction bases with no gene match: 9. The CDR3 consists of 15 residues. The germline CDR1 and CDR2 sequences are SGHRS and YFSETQ. The CDR3 loop is CASSSIGQASNEQFF. DNA for the CDR3: TGCGCCAGCAGCTCCATCGGACAGGCGAGCAATGAGCAGTTCTTC.

This clonotype was seen only a few times. The chain recombines TRBV9 with TRBJ2-1; no reliable D call. The CDR3 has 15 residues. Germline loops: CDR1 SGDLS, CDR2 YYNGEE. V was pared by 6 bases and J by 0 bases, with 13 bases between. The CDR3 loop reads CASTRWASSYNEQFF. The CDR3, as DNA: TGTGCCAGCACCCGCTGGGCCAGCTCCTACAATGAGCAGTTCTTC. Filled out from reference TRBV9 and TRBJ2-1, the complete variable domain reads DSGVTQTPKHLITATGQRVTLRCSPRSGDLSVYWYQQSLDQGLQFLIQYYNGEERAKGNILERFSAQQFPDLHSELNLSSLELGDSALYFCASTRWASSYNEQFFGPGTRLTVL.

Only a few counts were recorded for this clonotype. V usage is TRBV6-1 and J usage is TRBJ2-1, with 8 bases lining up with TRBD1. V shed 2 bases and J 3 bases; nucleotides not matched to a gene: 6. The CDR3 runs 16 residues. Per the germline V gene, CDR1 is MNHNS and CDR2 is SASEGT. CDR3 coding DNA: TGTGCCAGCAGTGAATGGGCAGGGGGCTTCTACAATGAGCAGTTCTTC. Its translation: CASSEWAGGFYNEQFF.

There are many counts of this clonotype. The rearrangement links TRBV7-3 to TRBJ1-2, with 7 nucleotides matching TRBD1. Germline trimming cut 5 bases from V and 4 bases from J; bases unmatched to any gene: 10. CDR3 length equals 15 residues. CDR1 and CDR2 from the germline V gene are SGHTA and FQGTGA. The CDR3 region has the DNA TGTGCCAGCAGCCAGGGGGACAGAAGTGGCTATGGCTACACCTTC. Its protein is CASSQGDRSGYGYTF.

There are a few counts of this clonotype. V usage is TRBV7-3 and J usage is TRBJ1-6; tentatively, D is TRBD1 (5 bases). CDR1 is SGHTA and CDR2 is FQGTGA in the germline V gene. The ends were cut back, 0 bases at V and 9 bases at J, with 12 bases in the middle. CDR3 length: 15 residues. In DNA, the CDR3 is TGTGCCAGCAGCTTAACGGTGGGGGACTCTTCACCCCTCCACTTT. Encoded protein: CASSLTVGDSSPLHF.

The chain combines TRBV2 with TRBJ1-2, with a weak D call TRBD1 (5 bases). Deletions cut 1 base from V and 8 bases from J, with 14 bases between. The CDR3 sequence is 14 residues long. The germline V gene encodes CDR1 SNHLY and CDR2 FYNNEI. The chain's CDR3 is CASSEDQGEWGYTF. The CDR3, as DNA: TGTGCCAGCAGTGAAGATCAGGGAGAGTGGGGCTACACCTTC.

The chain combines TRBV5-1 with TRBJ2-3, with TRBD1 matching 7 bases. The CDR3 consists of 14 residues. CDR1 is SGHRS and CDR2 is YFSETQ in the germline V gene. V trimming: 7 bases; J trimming: 0 bases; junction bases outside the gene matches: 5. This CDR3 is CASRTGASTDTQYF. The CDR3 DNA reads TGCGCCAGCCGCACAGGGGCCAGCACAGATACGCAGTATTTT.

This clonotype was seen a few times. This chain links TRBV6-2 or TRBV6-3 with TRBJ2-5; 10 bases align to TRBD1. The CDR3 runs to 15 residues. V was clipped by 2 bases and J by 3 bases; unmatched bases: 3. From germline, CDR1 is MNHEY and CDR2 SVGEGT. DNA of the CDR3: TGTGCCAGCAGTTACGCCGGGACAGGGGAAGAGACCCAGTACTTC. Translating it yields CASSYAGTGEETQYF.

This clonotype was counted many times. This chain links TRBV4-3 with TRBJ2-2; 9 bases fit TRBD2. Trimming took 1 base from V and 7 from J; bases not matched to a gene: 7. CDR1 and CDR2 (germline): LGHNA, YSLEER. The CDR3 has 16 residues. The CDR3 coding sequence is TGCGCCAGCAGCCAAGTTTCTAGCGGGAAGGGCGGGGAGCTGTTTTTT. Translated: CASSQVSSGKGGELFF.

In its sample, this clonotype was seen many times. This chain connects TRBV5-1 to TRBJ2-2, with D hard to call. Trimming took off 0 bases at V and 1 base at J, with 7 bases between the two ends. This CDR3 region has 15 residues. Looked up from germline, CDR1 is SGHRS and CDR2 is YFSETQ. In nucleotides, the CDR3 is TGCGCCAGCAGCTTGGGTATGGGGAACACCGGGGAGCTGTTTTTT. Protein: CASSLGMGNTGELFF.

This clonotype occurred many times. The chain combines TRBV11-2 with TRBJ1-3; no definite D call. V was pared by 5 bases and J by 4 bases, with 6 bases between. CDR1 and CDR2 (germline): SGHAT, FQNNGV. The CDR3 sequence is 12 residues long. The CDR3 sequence: CASSPGGNTIYF. Here the CDR3 DNA reads TGTGCCAGCAGCCCGGGGGGAAACACCATATATTTT. Variable domain in full (rest from reference TRBV11-2 and TRBJ1-3): EAGVAQSPRYKIIEKRQSVAFWCNPISGHATLYWYQQILGQGPKLLIQFQNNGVVDDSQLPKDRFSAERLKGVDSTLKIQPAKLEDSAVYLCASSPGGNTIYFGEGSWLTVV.

This clonotype was observed at least ten times. The V call is TRBV11-2, the J call TRBJ2-3; possible D gene TRBD1, 5 bases. The germline gives CDR1 SGHAT, CDR2 FQNNGV. The CDR3 extends over 15 amino acids. The V and J ends lost 0 bases and 4 bases respectively, with 11 bases between them. Here the CDR3 DNA reads TGTGCCAGCAGCTTAGAAGGGGCTGGGGCAGATACGCAGTATTTT. Its translation is CASSLEGAGADTQYF.

This clonotype was observed at least ten times. The chain has TRBV20-1 and TRBJ2-1, with TRBD2 matching over 11 bases. The trim removed 3 bases at V and 6 bases at J, leaving 7 bases unmatched. In germline, CDR1 is DFQATT, CDR2 SNEGSKA (reference sequence). The CDR3 has 15 residues. CDR3 sequence: CSARGTSGPSNEQFF. The CDR3 DNA sequence: TGCAGTGCTAGGGGGACTAGCGGTCCCTCCAATGAGCAGTTCTTC.

V is TRBV3-1 and J is TRBJ1-5, with D possibly being TRBD1 (5 bases). This CDR3 has 18 residues. V lost 3 bases to trimming and J lost 0 bases, with 18 bases between them. In germline, CDR1 is LGHDT, CDR2 YNNKEL (reference sequence). CDR3: CASSQGQFARNSNQPQHF. The CDR3 DNA is TGTGCCAGCAGCCAGGGGCAGTTCGCACGTAATAGCAATCAGCCCCAGCATTTT.

In its sample, this clonotype was seen a few times. The chain couples TRBV29-1 to TRBJ1-2; D is unresolved. Germline values: CDR1 SQVTM, CDR2 ANQGSEA. This CDR3 has 12 amino acids. The V gene lost 2 bases and the J gene lost 4 bases, with 8 bases spanning the gap. The CDR3 is CSVENRAYGYTF. The CDR3 nucleotides read TGCAGCGTTGAAAACAGAGCCTATGGCTACACCTTC.

This clonotype has a count of ten or more. The chain combines TRBV20-1 with TRBJ2-7; D is unresolved. The CDR3 has 12 amino acids. Germline V gene sequence: CDR1 DFQATT, CDR2 SNEGSKA (reference sequence). V lost 2 bases and J lost 4, with 9 bases in between. CDR3 loop: CSARSLGYEQYF. The CDR3 coding sequence is TGCAGTGCTAGATCACTTGGTTACGAGCAGTACTTC.

The chain has TRBV5-1 and TRBJ2-5; D perhaps matches TRBD2 (6 bases). The germline V gene encodes CDR1 SGHRS and CDR2 YFSETQ. The CDR3 length is 14 residues. Trimming shortened V by 1 base and J by 4 bases, and 11 bases separated the two germline ends. This chain's CDR3 is CASSLHLGGETQYF. For the CDR3, the DNA is TGCGCCAGCAGCTTGCACCTGGGGGGAGAGACCCAGTACTTC.

In its sample, this clonotype was seen many times. The V call is TRBV29-1, the J call TRBJ2-4; maybe TRBD2 (5 bases). The CDR3 length is 13 residues. V was shortened by 6 bases and J by 7 bases, with 16 bases between the two germline ends. Germline V gene sequence: CDR1 SQVTM, CDR2 ANQGSEA. In nucleotides, the CDR3 is TGCAGCGTCGGAGACGGGGTAGCGAACATTCAGTACTTC. Encoded protein: CSVGDGVANIQYF.

Ten or more counts support this clonotype. The junction differs from germline at one of its ends, possibly a read error. This chain uses TRBV5-1 with TRBJ1-1, with a weak D call TRBD1 (5 bases). Germline values: CDR1 SGHRS, CDR2 YFSETQ. The CDR3 is 12 residues long. The CDR3 coding sequence is TGTGCCAGCAGCTCGGGGGGGACTGAAGCTTTCTTT. Protein sequence: CASSSGGTEAFF.

This chain links TRBV5-1 with TRBJ2-3, with 15 bases lining up with TRBD2. Trimming removed 4 bases from V and 5 bases from J; junction bases left unmatched: 8. CDR3 length: 17 residues. CDR1 is SGHRS and CDR2 is YFSETQ in the germline V gene. The chain's CDR3 is CASSMEGTSGRRDTQYF. The CDR3 DNA sequence: TGCGCCAGCAGCATGGAGGGGACTAGCGGGAGGAGAGATACGCAGTATTTT. Drawing the rest from reference TRBV5-1 and TRBJ2-3, the complete variable domain is KAGVTQTPRYLIKTRGQQVTLSCSPISGHRSVSWYQQTPGQGLQFLFEYFSETQRNKGNFPGRFSGRQFSNSRSEMNVSTLELGDSALYLCASSMEGTSGRRDTQYFGPGTRLTVL.

This sequence joins TRBV6-2 or TRBV6-3 and TRBJ2-2, with D tentatively TRBD1 (6 bases). CDR1 and CDR2 from the germline V gene are MNHEY and SVGEGT. Trimming shortened V by 2 bases and J by 4 bases, and 11 bases separated the two germline ends. The CDR3 extends over 15 amino acids. CDR3 in DNA: TGTGCCAGCAGTTACGAGACAGGCATCACCGGGGAGCTGTTTTTT. This translates into CASSYETGITGELFF.

This clonotype was counted only a few times. CDR3 in amino acids: CASRRDSGGYTDTQYF. The CDR3 bases are TGTGCCAGCAGGCGGGATAGCGGGGGATACACAGATACGCAGTATTTT. The chain employs TRBV2 and TRBJ2-3; 9 bases line up with TRBD2. Germline trimming cut 6 bases from V and 2 bases from J; bases unmatched to any gene: 9. The CDR3 spans 16 residues. Looked up from germline, CDR1 is SNHLY and CDR2 is FYNNEI.